This T cell receptor beta chain was observed in a study of T cell responses to AZD1222 COVID-19 vaccine. Sequencing used immunoSEQ multiplex PCR; TCRdb keeps in-frame clones, though not all of them. The table has 140,000 to 150,000 clones, approximately 92% seen once; the top ten hold more than 3%. Germline values: CDR1 SNHLY, CDR2 FYNNEI. With 9 bases clipped from V and 4 bases from J, the junction kept 10 bases outside the gene matches. This CDR3 has 15 amino acids. The chain recombines TRBV2 with TRBJ2-3; 10 bases line up with TRBD2. The clonotype comes from an adult who received the AZD1222 COVID-19 vaccine. This material consisted of peripheral blood, taken 28 days after the second AZD1222 dose. The CDR3 region has the DNA TGTGCCAGTTCCCCAGCGGGAGGGCTTGCAGATACGCAGTATTTT. Its protein product is CASSPAGGLADTQYF.